These 31 T cell receptor beta chains originate from one sample sequenced in a study of shared clonotypes between healthy human individuals. Here immunoSEQ multiplex PCR was the method, and the copy in TCRdb shows in-frame clones only, minus some. The data hold about 980,000 clones, with 70% to 85% observed a single time. Source material: memory CD4+ T cells sorted from blood. Indicated subset: CD45RA-negative fraction. The receptors stem from a man younger than 30 in good health.

The chain carries TRBV5-1 and TRBJ2-3, with 9 bases lining up with TRBD1. J gave up 3 bases and V 3 bases, and 5 bases lay outside the gene matches. This CDR3 comprises 15 residues. Germline V gene data show CDR1 as SGHRS and CDR2 as YFSETQ. CDR3 sequence reads: CASSWGTGLTDTQYF. DNA for the CDR3: TGCGCCAGCAGCTGGGGGACAGGGCTGACAGATACGCAGTATTTT.

The J gene is TRBJ2-3, the V gene TRBV9; D is tentatively TRBD1 or TRBD2 (7 bases each). This CDR3 contains 16 residues. Germline lookup yields CDR1 SGDLS and CDR2 YYNGEE. Trimming left V 6 bases short and J 2 bases short, with 19 bases between. The DNA for the CDR3 is TGTGCCAGCACCTTAAGCGGGACAGCCATCACAGATACGCAGTATTTT. Protein sequence: CASTLSGTAITDTQYF. Full variable domain (outside the CDR3, taken from reference TRBV9 and TRBJ2-3): DSGVTQTPKHLITATGQRVTLRCSPRSGDLSVYWYQQSLDQGLQFLIQYYNGEERAKGNILERFSAQQFPDLHSELNLSSLELGDSALYFCASTLSGTAITDTQYFGPGTRLTVL.

Comments on this clone: The junction shows a germline mismatch at one end, possibly a read error. This sequence joins TRBV7-7 and TRBJ2-2; the D gene is possibly TRBD1 (5 bases). Germline lookup yields CDR1 SSHAT and CDR2 FNYEAQ (reference sequence). This CDR3 spans 15 amino acids. CDR3 region: CASSENDRYTGELFF. In DNA form, the CDR3 reads TGTGCTAGCAGCGAGAACGACAGATACACCGGGGAGCTGTTTTTT.

The chain combines TRBV29-1 with TRBJ2-6, with 9 positions matching TRBD2. Germline CDR1 reads SQVTM; CDR2 reads ANQGSEA. V shed 0 bases, J shed 0 bases, and the junction held 12 bases outside the gene matches. The CDR3 sequence is 20 residues long. The CDR3 loop is CSVEDAPLAGYYSGANVLTF. The CDR3 DNA follows: TGCAGCGTTGAAGATGCCCCCCTAGCGGGATACTACTCTGGGGCCAACGTCCTGACTTTC.

In this sample, this clone turned up once. The chain joins TRBV5-4 to TRBJ2-2, with a weak D call TRBD2 (5 bases). The CDR3 runs to 14 residues. V lost 4 bases and J 4 bases, leaving 11 bases between the germline ends. Germline lookup yields CDR1 SGHNT and CDR2 YYREEE (reference sequence). CDR3 nucleotide sequence: TGTGCCAGCAGCGGGCTAGCTAGCACCGGGGAGCTGTTTTTT. Translated, it gives CASSGLASTGELFF.

The chain couples TRBV30 to TRBJ2-2; tentative D call: TRBD1 (5 bases). CDR3 length: 15 residues. Trimming took off 5 bases at V and 0 bases at J, with 13 bases between the two ends. Per germline, CDR1 GTSNPN and CDR2 SVGIG (reference sequence). In nucleotides, the CDR3 is TGTGCCTGGGAAAATACAGGCGCGAACACCGGGGAGCTGTTTTTT. This encodes CAWENTGANTGELFF.

The chain couples TRBV18 to TRBJ1-5; D remains unclear. The V end was cut by 1 base, the J end by 7 bases, with 8 bases between. The CDR3 length is 13 residues. Germline CDR1 and CDR2: KGHSH and LQKENI. The CDR3 DNA is TGTGCCAGCTCACCACATGTGAAGCAGCCCCAGCATTTT. This sequence encodes CASSPHVKQPQHF.

This chain connects TRBV7-2 to TRBJ2-5; D perhaps matches TRBD1 (5 bases). The CDR3 is 15 amino acids. Germline lookup yields CDR1 SGHTA and CDR2 FQGNSA. V lost 4 bases and J 2 bases, leaving 14 bases between the germline ends. The CDR3 spells CASSSGARGQETQYF. CDR3 bases: TGTGCCAGCAGCTCTGGGGCTAGGGGACAAGAGACCCAGTACTTC.

This clone was counted ten times or more. CDR3 in DNA: TGTGCCAGCCATGAGGGTCTACGCACAGATACGCAGTATTTT. It specifies CASHEGLRTDTQYF. The chain uses TRBV6-1 and TRBJ2-3; tentatively, D is TRBD2 (5 bases). The CDR3 consists of 14 residues. The germline V gene has CDR1 MNHNS and CDR2 SASEGT. The V and J ends lost 8 bases and 1 base respectively, with 13 bases between them.

This clone appeared a few times. The chain is built from TRBV27 and TRBJ1-2; 8 nucleotides agree with TRBD1. The junction had 9 bases not matched to a gene; V was cut back by 6 bases and J by 3 bases. CDR1 and CDR2 (germline): MNHEY, SMNVEV (reference sequence). This CDR3 is 15 amino acids long. CDR3 nucleotide sequence: TGTGCCAGCAGAACACGGACAGGGTTAGACTATGGCTACACCTTC. As protein: CASRTRTGLDYGYTF.

This chain links TRBV28 with TRBJ2-7; TRBD2 agrees at 9 bases. Germline trimming cut 7 bases from V and 3 bases from J; bases unmatched to any gene: 4. CDR1 MDHEN and CDR2 SYDVKM come from the germline V gene. The CDR3 is 13 residues long. CDR3 protein: CASIQRGVYEQYF. For the CDR3, the DNA is TGTGCCAGCATCCAGCGGGGGGTCTACGAGCAGTACTTC.

The chain links TRBV28 to TRBJ2-7; D possibly matches TRBD1 or TRBD2 (7 bases each). This CDR3 comprises 14 residues. V lost 4 bases and J lost 6, with 16 bases in between. In germline, CDR1 is MDHEN, CDR2 SYDVKM. Here the CDR3 DNA reads TGTGCCAGCAGTTCAGGGGGGGTTCGGGTCGAGCAGTACTTC. Its protein is CASSSGGVRVEQYF. Complete variable domain (other parts from reference TRBV28 and TRBJ2-7): DVKVTQSSRYLVKRTGEKVFLECVQDMDHENMFWYRQDPGLGLRLIYFSYDVKMKEKGDIPEGYSVSREKKERFSLILESASTNQTSMYLCASSSGGVRVEQYFGPGTRLTVT.

This clone was detected a few times. CDR3 amino acids: CASSIRGQLFF. CDR3 DNA sequence: TGTGCCAGTAGTATCAGGGGTCAACTGTTTTTT. The V call is TRBV19, the J call TRBJ1-4, with D perhaps matching TRBD1 (6 bases). The V and J ends lost 3 bases and 12 bases respectively, with 8 bases between them. The CDR3 runs 11 residues. In germline, CDR1 is LNHDA, CDR2 SQIVND (reference sequence).

This clone has just a few counts. CDR3 loop: CASSYSFADSEAFF. Here the CDR3 DNA reads TGTGCCAGCAGTTACTCGTTCGCCGACTCTGAAGCTTTCTTT. The genes are TRBV6-5 and TRBJ1-1; D not certain. This CDR3 region has 14 residues. Trimming left V 0 bases short and J 6 bases short, with 11 bases between. Per germline, CDR1 MNHEY and CDR2 SVGAGI.

The rearrangement uses TRBV27 and TRBJ1-5, with D unclear. This CDR3 contains 17 residues. The V gene's germline CDR1 is MNHEY and CDR2 SMNVEV (reference sequence). The V end was cut by 4 bases, the J end by 2 bases, with 18 bases between. The CDR3 bases are TGTGCCAGCAGTTACTCTCCTGATTTAGTTGGCAATCAGCCCCAGCATTTT. Protein sequence: CASSYSPDLVGNQPQHF.

V is TRBV19 and J is TRBJ2-2; D is perhaps TRBD1 (5 bases). V was cut by 6 bases and J by 0 bases, with 11 bases left in between. Per germline, CDR1 LNHDA and CDR2 SQIVND (reference sequence). The length of the CDR3 is 15 residues. This CDR3 reads CASRLQASNTGELFF. Written as DNA, the CDR3 is TGTGCCAGTAGACTACAGGCCTCGAACACCGGGGAGCTGTTTTTT.

The CDR3 loop is CASSVPGQGVTNYGYTF. CDR3 nucleotide sequence: TGTGCCAGCAGTGTACCGGGACAGGGGGTAACAAACTATGGCTACACCTTC. The rearrangement links TRBV2 to TRBJ1-2, with 11 bases lining up with TRBD1. The CDR3 extends over 17 amino acids. CDR1 is SNHLY and CDR2 is FYNNEI in the germline V gene. J gave up 2 bases and V 4 bases, and 9 bases lay outside the gene matches.

With respect to this clone: A much larger clone differs by one base, so this may be a read error. J is TRBJ2-7 and V is TRBV5-7, with D hard to call. TRBV5-7 is an ORF, with its function uncertain. The V gene lost 4 bases and the J gene lost 4 bases, with 3 bases spanning the gap. The CDR3 consists of 10 residues. DNA for the CDR3: TGTGCCAGCAGCCGGTACGAGCAGTACTTC. Amino acids: CASSRYEQYF.

This clone was counted once. The chain is built from TRBV28 and TRBJ1-4, with 10 nucleotides matching TRBD1. Germline V gene data show CDR1 as MDHEN and CDR2 as SYDVKM. Unmatched junction bases numbered 8, after V lost 5 bases and J lost 8 bases. The length of the CDR3 is 15 residues. CDR3: CASSPRQGAGEKLFF. The CDR3 DNA follows: TGTGCCAGCAGTCCCAGACAGGGGGCAGGGGAAAAACTGTTTTTT.

This clone occurred many times. This chain connects TRBV7-9 to TRBJ1-1; no firm D call. Trimming removed 4 bases from V and 4 bases from J, with 16 bases in between. Germline CDR1 and CDR2: SEHNR and FQNEAQ (reference sequence). The CDR3 is made up of 15 amino acids. Written as DNA, the CDR3 is TGTGCCAGCAGCTCCCTTTCGGGAAGTGGCACTGAAGCTTTCTTT. Amino acid sequence: CASSSLSGSGTEAFF.

This clone has just one count. This chain uses TRBV10-2 with TRBJ2-1; 7 bases agree with TRBD2. CDR3 size: 14 residues. Germline V gives CDR1 WSHSY, CDR2 SAAADI. V shed 2 bases and J 7 bases; nucleotides not matched to a gene: 5. DNA for the CDR3: TGCGCCAGCAGTGAGACGGGGGGTGGGAATGAGCAGTTCTTC. Protein product: CASSETGGGNEQFF.

This clone was counted once. The chain has TRBV21-1 and TRBJ2-6; TRBD1 is the table's D call, not checked against the DNA. TRBV21-1 counts as a pseudogene. The CDR3 consists of 18 residues. The CDR3 loop is CASSAGPRDSSGANVLTF. The CDR3, as DNA: TGTGCCAGCAGCGCCGGGCCCCGGGACAGCTCTGGGGCCAACGTCCTGACTTTC.

This chain joins TRBV18 and TRBJ2-7; weak D call: TRBD2 (6 bases). Per the germline V gene, CDR1 is KGHSH and CDR2 is LQKENI. The CDR3 has 15 amino acids. Trimming removed 3 bases from V and 2 bases from J, with 14 bases in between. This chain's CDR3 is CASSPTGATAYEQYF. The CDR3 coding sequence is TGTGCCAGCTCACCTACGGGAGCCACAGCCTACGAGCAGTACTTC.

This clone came up once. The gene calls are TRBV28 and TRBJ2-7; D gene uncertain. Germline loops: CDR1 MDHEN, CDR2 SYDVKM. This CDR3 region has 13 residues. The V end was cut by 0 bases, the J end by 2 bases, with 5 bases between. This chain's CDR3 is CASSLWETYEQYF. The CDR3 DNA follows: TGTGCCAGCAGTTTATGGGAGACCTACGAGCAGTACTTC.

V is TRBV19 and J is TRBJ2-1; 10 nucleotides agree with TRBD2. The junction had 8 bases not matched to a gene; V was cut back by 3 bases and J by 9 bases. Germline V CDR1 and CDR2: LNHDA, SQIVND (reference sequence). This CDR3 region has 15 residues. The CDR3 reads CASSIPQAGGGEQFF. CDR3 in DNA: TGTGCCAGTAGTATCCCCCAAGCGGGGGGGGGTGAGCAGTTCTTC.

This clone was detected a few times. V is TRBV6-1 and J is TRBJ1-2; 12 nucleotides match TRBD1. Germline V CDR1 and CDR2: MNHNS, SASEGT. V lost 2 bases to trimming and J lost 8 bases; unmatched junction nucleotides: 6. The CDR3 spans 15 residues. CDR3 DNA: TGTGCCAGCAGTGAAAAGGGACAGGGGGCGGACGGCTACACCTTC. This encodes CASSEKGQGADGYTF.

CDR3 amino acids: CASSPGGQGAYEQYF. CDR3 DNA: TGTGCCAGCTCACCCGGGGGACAGGGGGCTTACGAGCAGTACTTC. V usage is TRBV18 and J usage is TRBJ2-7, with 12 positions matching TRBD1. Losses at the gene ends were 3 bases for V and 4 bases for J; bases not matched to a gene: 4. This CDR3 region has 15 residues. Germline V CDR1 and CDR2: KGHSH, LQKENI.

The chain uses TRBV19 and TRBJ1-2; D not resolved. Between the trimmed V and J ends, which lost 7 bases and 3 bases, there was a span of 15 bases. The CDR3 runs 14 residues. Germline CDR1 reads LNHDA; CDR2 reads SQIVND (reference sequence). The CDR3, as DNA: TGTGCCAGTAAAGGCAGAAACAACGACTATGGCTACACCTTC. It is translated as CASKGRNNDYGYTF.

This clone was found a few times. V gene TRBV6-5 combines with J gene TRBJ2-7, with D tentatively TRBD2 (6 bases). The V end lost 6 bases, the J end lost 0 bases, and 12 bases lay between the germline ends. Looked up from germline, CDR1 is MNHEY and CDR2 is SVGAGI. The CDR3 covers 14 residues. CDR3 loop: CASRAPGSSYEQYF. Here the CDR3 DNA reads TGTGCCAGCAGAGCCCCCGGGAGCTCCTACGAGCAGTACTTC.

This clone has just a few counts. The chain joins TRBV29-1 to TRBJ1-2, with TRBD1 identical over 8 bases. Germline values: CDR1 SQVTM, CDR2 ANQGSEA. The CDR3 length is 12 residues. V lost 7 bases, J lost 7 bases, and 8 bases stayed unmatched. The DNA of the CDR3 is TGCAGCGCTACCGGGACAGGCAGTGGCTACACCTTC. The encoded protein is CSATGTGSGYTF. Drawing the rest from reference TRBV29-1 and TRBJ1-2, the complete variable domain is SAVISQKPSRDICQRGTSLTIQCQVDSQVTMMFWYRQQPGQSLTLIATANQGSEATYESGFVIDKFPISRPNLTFSTLTVSNMSPEDSSIYLCSATGTGSGYTFGSGTRLTVV.

This chain joins TRBV28 and TRBJ2-7; 11 bases line up with TRBD1. The germline gives CDR1 MDHEN, CDR2 SYDVKM. Germline trimming cut 6 bases from V and 5 bases from J; bases unmatched to any gene: 9. The CDR3 is made up of 15 amino acids. The CDR3 reads CASSPSGQGVNEQYF. The CDR3 region has the DNA TGTGCCAGCAGCCCCTCGGGACAGGGGGTCAACGAGCAGTACTTC.